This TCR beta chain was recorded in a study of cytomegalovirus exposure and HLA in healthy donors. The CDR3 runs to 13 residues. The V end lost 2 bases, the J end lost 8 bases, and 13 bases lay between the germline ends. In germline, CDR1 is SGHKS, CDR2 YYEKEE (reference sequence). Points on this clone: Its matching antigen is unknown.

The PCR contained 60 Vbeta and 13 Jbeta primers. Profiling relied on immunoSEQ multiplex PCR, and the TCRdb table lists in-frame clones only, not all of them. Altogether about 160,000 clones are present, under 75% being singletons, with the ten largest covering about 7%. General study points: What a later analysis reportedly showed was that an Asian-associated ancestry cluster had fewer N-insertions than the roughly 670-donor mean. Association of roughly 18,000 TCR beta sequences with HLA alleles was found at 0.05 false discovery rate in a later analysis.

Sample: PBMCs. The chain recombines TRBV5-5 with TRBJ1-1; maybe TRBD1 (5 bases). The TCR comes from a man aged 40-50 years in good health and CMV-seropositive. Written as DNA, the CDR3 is TGTGCCAGCAGCTTCAACACAGGAGGGGAAGCTTTCTTT. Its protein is CASSFNTGGEAFF.